This is a list of T cell receptor beta chains from one sample in a study of T-cell memory formation after mild COVID-19. One entry per CDR3 protein results from TCRdb running MiXCR on the 5' RACE reads. The repertoire has roughly 600,000 distinct CDR3 sequences, 18% of them found once; the top ten carry more than 10%. The material sequenced was PBMCs or a T cell subset sorted from them (not recorded which). The receptors shown here come from an adult woman who had mild COVID-19 (a few samples of this study predate the infection). Cell type and time point are not known. Each CDR3 is given with its conserved first and last residue. Each record gives: D gene, V gene, J gene, clone size, CDR3 DNA, CDR3 protein. A D gene is named only where the DNA matches it firmly. A clone size is listed for some rows: how often the clone was seen (once, few, many), or a class if it is expanded.

d_gene: -; v_gene: TRBV9; j_gene: TRBJ1-1; abundance: -; CDR3nt: TGTGCCAGCAGCGCGTTTCTCTCGAACACTGAAGCTTTCTTT; CDR3aa: CASSAFLSNTEAFF
d_gene: -; v_gene: TRBV20-1; j_gene: TRBJ1-5; abundance: few; CDR3nt: TGCAGTGCTAGAGGGGGTCATCAGCCCCAGCATTTT; CDR3aa: CSARGGHQPQHF
d_gene: TRBD1; v_gene: TRBV6-2/TRBV6-3; j_gene: TRBJ1-1; abundance: few; CDR3nt: TGTGCCAGCACTGCGGACAGGTTGAACACTGAAGCTTTCTTT; CDR3aa: CASTADRLNTEAFF
d_gene: TRBD2; v_gene: TRBV19; j_gene: TRBJ2-7; abundance: few; CDR3nt: TGTGCCAGTAGTATAACGGGTCGGACTAGCGGGAGGGCCGGGTACGAGCAGTACTTC; CDR3aa: CASSITGRTSGRAGYEQYF
d_gene: -; v_gene: TRBV29-1; j_gene: TRBJ2-6; abundance: -; CDR3nt: TGCAGCGTTCGAGGGGGGACGTTCCTCTCTGGGGCCAACGTCCTGACTTTC; CDR3aa: CSVRGGTFLSGANVLTF
d_gene: -; v_gene: TRBV11-2; j_gene: TRBJ2-5; abundance: many; CDR3nt: TGTGCCAGCAGCCGTGGACAAAAAGAGACCCAGTACTTC; CDR3aa: CASSRGQKETQYF
d_gene: TRBD2; v_gene: TRBV20-1; j_gene: TRBJ2-7; abundance: few; CDR3nt: TGCAGTGCTATAACGGGACTAGCAGGCGAGCAGTACTTC; CDR3aa: CSAITGLAGEQYF
d_gene: -; v_gene: TRBV14; j_gene: TRBJ2-7; abundance: -; CDR3nt: TGTGCCAGCAGCCAAGATGACCAAGACTACGAGCAGTACTTC; CDR3aa: CASSQDDQDYEQYF
d_gene: -; v_gene: TRBV5-4; j_gene: TRBJ2-3; abundance: -; CDR3nt: TGTGCCAGCAGCCCCCGGACAGGGAGGGCAGATACGCAGTATTTT; CDR3aa: CASSPRTGRADTQYF
d_gene: TRBD1; v_gene: TRBV6-5; j_gene: TRBJ2-1; abundance: -; CDR3nt: TGTGCCAGCAGTTACTCTGGGACAGAATACAATGAGCAGTTCTTC; CDR3aa: CASSYSGTEYNEQFF
d_gene: -; v_gene: TRBV6-2/TRBV6-3; j_gene: TRBJ1-5; abundance: many; CDR3nt: TGTGCCAGCGAAGTGCCGGGACAGCCCCAGCATTTT; CDR3aa: CASEVPGQPQHF
d_gene: TRBD1; v_gene: TRBV5-1; j_gene: TRBJ2-7; abundance: few; CDR3nt: TGCGCCAGCAGCCCCGGGACAGGGACCCTTTTATCCTACGAGCAGTACTTC; CDR3aa: CASSPGTGTLLSYEQYF
d_gene: TRBD2; v_gene: TRBV3-1; j_gene: TRBJ2-5; abundance: -; CDR3nt: TGTGCCAGCAGACGGACTAGCGGGACCCAAGAGACCCAGTACTTC; CDR3aa: CASRRTSGTQETQYF
d_gene: -; v_gene: TRBV20-1; j_gene: TRBJ2-7; abundance: few; CDR3nt: TGCAGTGCTAGAGGGGGGACGGCTTCCTACGAGCAGTACTTC; CDR3aa: CSARGGTASYEQYF
d_gene: -; v_gene: TRBV4-3; j_gene: TRBJ2-2; abundance: -; CDR3nt: TGCGCCAGCAGCCAAGAAGGACTCCTTACCGGGGAGCTGTTTTTT; CDR3aa: CASSQEGLLTGELFF
d_gene: TRBD2; v_gene: TRBV25-1; j_gene: TRBJ2-5; abundance: few; CDR3nt: TGTGCCAGCAGTGATCGACTAGCGGGGCTCCAAGAGACCCAGTACTTC; CDR3aa: CASSDRLAGLQETQYF
d_gene: -; v_gene: TRBV12-3/TRBV12-4; j_gene: TRBJ2-7; abundance: -; CDR3nt: TGTGCCAGCAGTGACCAGGGGACCCACGAGCAGTACTTC; CDR3aa: CASSDQGTHEQYF
d_gene: TRBD1; v_gene: TRBV5-4; j_gene: TRBJ2-7; abundance: -; CDR3nt: TGTGCCAGCAGCTCAGACAGGGGGCGCTACGAGCAGTACTTC; CDR3aa: CASSSDRGRYEQYF
d_gene: TRBD2; v_gene: TRBV7-2; j_gene: TRBJ2-7; abundance: many; CDR3nt: TGTGCCAGCAGCAAAGCTACTAGCGGGAGTTCCTACGAGCAGTACTTC; CDR3aa: CASSKATSGSSYEQYF
d_gene: -; v_gene: TRBV7-9; j_gene: TRBJ1-4; abundance: -; CDR3nt: TGTGCCAGCAGCCCGCCGGTTGAAAAACTGTTTTTT; CDR3aa: CASSPPVEKLFF
d_gene: -; v_gene: TRBV19; j_gene: TRBJ1-1; abundance: -; CDR3nt: TGTGCCAGTAGTAGCGAGGTACGAGGCACTGAAGATTTCTTT; CDR3aa: CASSSEVRGTEDFF
d_gene: TRBD1; v_gene: TRBV5-1; j_gene: TRBJ1-1; abundance: few; CDR3nt: TGCGCCAGCAGCGGTAAAGACAGGGCCCCTGAAGCTTTCTTT; CDR3aa: CASSGKDRAPEAFF
d_gene: -; v_gene: TRBV5-6; j_gene: TRBJ2-1; abundance: -; CDR3nt: TGTGCCAGCAGCTTGATACAGAGCTCTAATGAGCAGTTCTTC; CDR3aa: CASSLIQSSNEQFF
d_gene: -; v_gene: TRBV5-1; j_gene: TRBJ2-7; abundance: few; CDR3nt: TGCGCCAGCAGCCCATCCTTGGTGAGGTGGCCCTACGAGCAGTACTTC; CDR3aa: CASSPSLVRWPYEQYF
d_gene: -; v_gene: TRBV7-6; j_gene: TRBJ2-7; abundance: -; CDR3nt: TGTGCCAGCAGCTTAGGGGGGGTCCCGGAGAACGAGCAGTACTTC; CDR3aa: CASSLGGVPENEQYF
d_gene: -; v_gene: TRBV4-3; j_gene: TRBJ2-7; abundance: -; CDR3nt: TGCGCCAGCAGCCAAGAGAAGTCAGGGCCCTACGAGCAGTACTTC; CDR3aa: CASSQEKSGPYEQYF
d_gene: TRBD1; v_gene: TRBV5-1; j_gene: TRBJ2-2; abundance: -; CDR3nt: TGCGCCAGCAGCCTGGGACAGGGTTTCACCGGGGAGCTGTTTTTT; CDR3aa: CASSLGQGFTGELFF
d_gene: -; v_gene: TRBV20-1; j_gene: TRBJ2-7; abundance: -; CDR3nt: TGCAGTGCTTTAGCCCGGGCAGTTCGGACCTACGAGCAGTACTTC; CDR3aa: CSALARAVRTYEQYF
d_gene: -; v_gene: TRBV2; j_gene: TRBJ2-5; abundance: -; CDR3nt: TGTGCCAGCAGTCCATCGGCTACTAGCAACTGGAAGACCCAGTACTTC; CDR3aa: CASSPSATSNWKTQYF
d_gene: TRBD2; v_gene: TRBV18; j_gene: TRBJ2-5; abundance: once; CDR3nt: TGTGCCAGCTCACCCCCGATAGCGGGGGGCCAAGAGACCCAGTACTTC; CDR3aa: CASSPPIAGGQETQYF
d_gene: TRBD2; v_gene: TRBV6-2/TRBV6-3; j_gene: TRBJ2-3; abundance: -; CDR3nt: TGTGCCACCCACGGGGGGGGCGCGACAGATACGCAGTATTTT; CDR3aa: CATHGGGATDTQYF
d_gene: -; v_gene: TRBV4-2; j_gene: TRBJ2-1; abundance: -; CDR3nt: TGTGCCAGCAGCCCTACGACGAGCTCCTACAATGAGCAGTTCTTC; CDR3aa: CASSPTTSSYNEQFF
d_gene: -; v_gene: TRBV6-1; j_gene: TRBJ1-5; abundance: -; CDR3nt: TGTGCCAGCAGTGATCTCGAGCAGCCCCAGCATTTT; CDR3aa: CASSDLEQPQHF
d_gene: -; v_gene: TRBV12-3/TRBV12-4; j_gene: TRBJ2-1; abundance: -; CDR3nt: TGTGCCAGCAATAGAAGGGGGGCTTCCTACAATGAGCAGTTCTTC; CDR3aa: CASNRRGASYNEQFF
d_gene: -; v_gene: TRBV7-9; j_gene: TRBJ2-1; abundance: -; CDR3nt: TGTGCCAGCCGACCGGGACTCGATTACAATGAGCAGTTCTTC; CDR3aa: CASRPGLDYNEQFF
d_gene: -; v_gene: TRBV14; j_gene: TRBJ2-1; abundance: few; CDR3nt: TGTGCCAGCAGCCAACTGGAAGGATCTCTCTACAATGAGCAGTTCTTC; CDR3aa: CASSQLEGSLYNEQFF
d_gene: -; v_gene: TRBV7-3; j_gene: TRBJ2-2; abundance: -; CDR3nt: TGTGCCAGCAGCCCCAACGCGCAGGGGCCGAACACCGGGGAGCTGTTTTTT; CDR3aa: CASSPNAQGPNTGELFF
d_gene: -; v_gene: TRBV10-3; j_gene: TRBJ2-2; abundance: few; CDR3nt: TGTGCCATCAGTGGGGACACCGGGGAGCTGTTTTTT; CDR3aa: CAISGDTGELFF
d_gene: -; v_gene: TRBV7-9; j_gene: TRBJ2-1; abundance: many; CDR3nt: TGTGCCAGCAGCTTAACCTGGACCTTCTCTCACAATGAGCAGTTCTTC; CDR3aa: CASSLTWTFSHNEQFF
d_gene: -; v_gene: TRBV7-8; j_gene: TRBJ2-1; abundance: -; CDR3nt: TGTGCCAGCAGCTTAGCCCTGTCGGTTCGCCGGACCTCGTGGAATGAGCAGTTCTTC; CDR3aa: CASSLALSVRRTSWNEQFF
d_gene: -; v_gene: TRBV4-3; j_gene: TRBJ2-3; abundance: -; CDR3nt: TGCGCCAGCAGCCAGATCCAGACGGGACGGAGCGTCGGCACAGATACGCAGTATTTT; CDR3aa: CASSQIQTGRSVGTDTQYF
d_gene: -; v_gene: TRBV14; j_gene: TRBJ1-6; abundance: few; CDR3nt: TGTGCCAGCAGCCAAGAAACGGGTAATTCACCCCTCCACTTT; CDR3aa: CASSQETGNSPLHF
d_gene: TRBD2; v_gene: TRBV19; j_gene: TRBJ2-7; abundance: few; CDR3nt: TGTGCCAGTATTGCCGCGGGGGGAGGTGAGCAGTACTTC; CDR3aa: CASIAAGGGEQYF
d_gene: -; v_gene: TRBV7-9; j_gene: TRBJ2-5; abundance: -; CDR3nt: TGTGCCAGCAGCTTTCTCCAAGACAGTGGAGAGACCCAGTACTTC; CDR3aa: CASSFLQDSGETQYF
d_gene: -; v_gene: TRBV7-6; j_gene: TRBJ1-1; abundance: few; CDR3nt: TGTGCCAGCAGCTTAAACGGGGGTTACACTGAAGCTTTCTTT; CDR3aa: CASSLNGGYTEAFF
d_gene: TRBD1; v_gene: TRBV5-1; j_gene: TRBJ1-1; abundance: few; CDR3nt: TGCGCCAGCAGCTGGGGACAGGGGAACCCAGAAGCTTTCTTT; CDR3aa: CASSWGQGNPEAFF
d_gene: -; v_gene: TRBV7-9; j_gene: TRBJ2-5; abundance: few; CDR3nt: TGTGCCAGCAACGACGCCGGGCGGCGGGGAGAGACCCAGTACTTC; CDR3aa: CASNDAGRRGETQYF
d_gene: TRBD2; v_gene: TRBV7-6; j_gene: TRBJ2-2; abundance: -; CDR3nt: TGTGCCAGCACCAAAAGGGCCGGGACTACCGACACCGGGGAGCTGTTTTTT; CDR3aa: CASTKRAGTTDTGELFF
d_gene: -; v_gene: TRBV28; j_gene: TRBJ1-4; abundance: few; CDR3nt: TGTGCCAGCAGCTGGGACGGCGCAACTAATGAAAAACTGTTTTTT; CDR3aa: CASSWDGATNEKLFF
d_gene: -; v_gene: TRBV11-2; j_gene: TRBJ2-7; abundance: -; CDR3nt: TGTGCCAGCAGCCCTGGGTCAGGGCTCAACTACGAGCAGTACTTC; CDR3aa: CASSPGSGLNYEQYF
d_gene: -; v_gene: TRBV30; j_gene: TRBJ2-7; abundance: -; CDR3nt: TGTGCCTGGAGTGCAGGATTAGCGCCCTACGAGCAGTACTTC; CDR3aa: CAWSAGLAPYEQYF
d_gene: -; v_gene: TRBV10-3; j_gene: TRBJ1-1; abundance: -; CDR3nt: TGTGCCATCAGTGAGTCCCCGTCGGGTCGGGCATTTGCTGAAGCTTTCTTT; CDR3aa: CAISESPSGRAFAEAFF
d_gene: TRBD1; v_gene: TRBV12-3/TRBV12-4; j_gene: TRBJ2-1; abundance: -; CDR3nt: TGTGCCATTAACACGAGACAGGGGTCCTACAATGAGCAGTTCTTC; CDR3aa: CAINTRQGSYNEQFF
d_gene: -; v_gene: TRBV7-2; j_gene: TRBJ2-7; abundance: -; CDR3nt: TGTGCCAGCAGCCCCGCGGGCGGGTCCTACGAGCAGTACTTC; CDR3aa: CASSPAGGSYEQYF
d_gene: -; v_gene: TRBV7-8; j_gene: TRBJ1-2; abundance: few; CDR3nt: TGTGCCAGCAGCTTAGTTATTAACAGCCCCTATGGCTACACCTTC; CDR3aa: CASSLVINSPYGYTF
d_gene: TRBD2; v_gene: TRBV7-2; j_gene: TRBJ2-7; abundance: -; CDR3nt: TGTGCCAGCAGCGAAGGGACTAGCGGGATAACCTACGAGCAGTACTTC; CDR3aa: CASSEGTSGITYEQYF
d_gene: -; v_gene: TRBV7-6; j_gene: TRBJ2-5; abundance: -; CDR3nt: TGTGCCAGCAGCTCGCTTAAGGCGACCCAGTACTTC; CDR3aa: CASSSLKATQYF
d_gene: -; v_gene: TRBV30; j_gene: TRBJ1-1; abundance: once; CDR3nt: TGTGCCTGGGCCCTAGACAGAAACACTGAAGCTTTCTTT; CDR3aa: CAWALDRNTEAFF